A selection of T cell receptor beta chains follows, all from one sample in a study of control samples from healthy donors and cancer patients. Data came from immunoSEQ multiplex PCR; TCRdb stores just in-frame clones and leaves some out. The profile covers fewer than 200,000 clones, with around 94% appearing a single time and 14% taken by the ten largest. The sequenced material came from PBMCs. These receptors were obtained from a man aged 60 to 75 with colorectal cancer. Both conserved end residues are part of each CDR3. Each record gives: clone size, J gene, V gene, D gene, CDR3 protein, CDR3 DNA. A D gene is named only where the DNA matches it firmly. Size is stated for part of the rows, as once, few or many counts, or as a class when the clone is expanded.

.	TRBJ2-7	TRBV30	TRBD2	CAWSVPAGSTPYEQYF	TGTGCCTGGAGTGTACCAGCGGGGAGTACCCCCTACGAGCAGTACTTC
.	TRBJ1-3	TRBV18	.	CASSRETGNTIYF	TGTGCCAGCTCACGGGAGACTGGAAACACCATATATTTT
.	TRBJ1-1	TRBV6-2/TRBV6-3	.	CASSYSIREGEAFF	TGTGCCAGCAGTTACTCGATAAGGGAAGGAGAGGCTTTCTTT
.	TRBJ2-1	TRBV7-8	.	CASSPAIGRTGNYNEQFF	TGTGCCAGCAGCCCTGCGATAGGGCGGACTGGAAACTACAATGAGCAGTTCTTC
.	TRBJ2-3	TRBV19	.	CASSIGQDTDTQYF	TGTGCCAGTAGTATAGGCCAGGACACAGATACGCAGTATTTT
.	TRBJ2-1	TRBV19	TRBD1	CASSIIGQGHNEQFF	TGTGCCAGTAGTATAATTGGACAGGGCCACAATGAGCAGTTCTTC
.	TRBJ1-1	TRBV7-2	.	CASSLGAVMNTEAFF	TGTGCCAGCAGCCTAGGGGCCGTCATGAACACTGAAGCTTTCTTT
.	TRBJ1-2	TRBV4-3	.	CASSQDIDRLNYGYTF	TGCGCCAGCAGCCAAGATATCGACCGCCTTAACTATGGCTACACCTTC
.	TRBJ2-7	TRBV6-5	.	CASWRDSTSYEQYF	TGTGCCAGCTGGCGAGACTCAACATCCTACGAGCAGTACTTC
.	TRBJ2-3	TRBV4-2	.	CASSQGIGISKDTQYF	TGTGCCAGCAGCCAAGGAATAGGAATTAGCAAAGATACGCAGTATTTT
.	TRBJ2-1	TRBV11-1	.	CASSLPRGIDNEQFF	TGTGCCAGCAGCCTGCCGAGGGGGATTGACAATGAGCAGTTCTTC
.	TRBJ2-1	TRBV6-5	.	CASSYKHGNEQFF	TGTGCCAGCAGTTACAAGCATGGCAATGAGCAGTTCTTC
.	TRBJ2-1	TRBV5-1	TRBD2	CASSIGTSGGSYNEQFF	TGCGCCAGCAGTATCGGGACTAGCGGGGGCTCCTACAATGAGCAGTTCTTC
.	TRBJ1-2	TRBV29-1	.	CSVSTDYGYTF	TGCAGCGTTTCGACAGACTATGGCTACACCTTC
.	TRBJ1-2	TRBV18	TRBD1	CASSPSTGYGYTF	TGTGCCAGCTCACCGTCGACAGGGTATGGCTACACCTTC
.	TRBJ2-5	TRBV10-1	TRBD2	CASSAGGPNRETQYF	TGCGCCAGCAGTGCGGGGGGGCCTAATCGAGAGACCCAGTACTTC
.	TRBJ2-7	TRBV7-9	.	CASSLGTPAVQQYF	TGTGCCAGCAGCTTAGGGACACCCGCGGTCCAGCAGTACTTC
.	TRBJ2-5	TRBV6-1	TRBD2	CASSEWGGAGQETQYF	TGTGCCAGCAGTGAGTGGGGAGGGGCAGGCCAAGAGACCCAGTACTTC
.	TRBJ1-4	TRBV19	.	CASRQHGGGEKLFF	TGTGCCAGTAGGCAACACGGAGGGGGTGAAAAACTGTTTTTT
.	TRBJ1-3	TRBV19	.	CASSRGALGGNTIYF	TGTGCCAGTAGTAGGGGGGCCCTTGGTGGAAACACCATATATTTT
.	TRBJ1-3	TRBV9	.	CASSVEVPGNTIYF	TGTGCCAGCAGCGTAGAAGTCCCCGGAAACACCATATATTTT
.	TRBJ1-4	TRBV30	TRBD1	CAWSPGQGGNEKLFF	TGTGCCTGGAGCCCCGGACAGGGTGGGAATGAAAAACTGTTTTTT
once	TRBJ2-3	TRBV19	TRBD2	CASSITSGGLTDTQYF	TGTGCCAGTAGTATCACTAGCGGGGGCCTCACAGATACGCAGTATTTT
.	TRBJ2-3	TRBV3-1/TRBV3-2	.	CASSQSVDSSTDTQYF	TGTGCCAGCAGCCAAAGTGTCGATTCTAGCACAGATACGCAGTATTTT
.	TRBJ2-2	TRBV5-1	.	CASSSYGELFF	TGCGCCAGCAGCTCCTACGGGGAGCTGTTTTTT
.	TRBJ1-3	TRBV7-9	TRBD1	CASSHDRGPGNTIYF	TGTGCCAGCAGCCATGACAGGGGGCCTGGAAACACCATATATTTT
.	TRBJ1-1	TRBV6-5	.	CASSPWDPPGAEAFF	TGTGCCAGCAGTCCCTGGGATCCGCCCGGGGCCGAAGCTTTCTTT
.	TRBJ1-6	TRBV6-1	.	CASSESRGSSPLHF	TGTGCCAGCAGTGAGTCCCGGGGTAGCTCACCCCTCCACTTT
.	TRBJ1-1	TRBV28	.	CASSSTGNAFF	TGTGCCAGCAGTTCCACAGGGAACGCTTTCTTT
.	TRBJ1-1	TRBV4-3	.	CASSQGHPGADTEAFF	TGCGCCAGCAGCCAAGGGCACCCAGGGGCCGACACTGAAGCTTTCTTT
.	TRBJ2-5	TRBV30	TRBD2	CAWSAGGAGETQYF	TGTGCCTGGAGTGCGGGAGGGGCGGGGGAGACCCAGTACTTC
.	TRBJ1-5	TRBV4-3	.	CASSQDRAQPQHF	TGCGCCAGCAGCCAAGATCGGGCTCAGCCCCAGCATTTT
.	TRBJ1-1	TRBV10-1	TRBD1	CASRVNQGGVGTEAFF	TGCGCCAGCAGAGTAAATCAGGGGGGAGTGGGCACTGAAGCTTTCTTT
.	TRBJ1-3	TRBV6-6	.	CASSQGLGGPSGNTIYF	TGTGCCAGCAGTCAGGGGCTGGGGGGTCCCTCTGGAAACACCATATATTTT
.	TRBJ1-2	TRBV7-8	TRBD1	CASSLTGQGYGYTF	TGTGCCAGCAGCTTAACGGGACAGGGCTACGGCTACACCTTC
.	TRBJ2-5	TRBV6-5	.	CASSRGGSQETQYF	TGTGCCAGCAGCAGAGGGGGGTCCCAAGAGACCCAGTACTTC
.	TRBJ1-5	TRBV4-1	.	CASSPWEGNQPQHF	TGCGCCAGCAGCCCCTGGGAGGGCAATCAGCCCCAGCATTTT
.	TRBJ1-5	TRBV29-1	.	CSVGDNQPQHF	TGCAGCGTGGGAGATAATCAGCCCCAGCATTTT
.	TRBJ1-1	TRBV5-1	.	CASSPDARTEAFF	TGCGCCAGCAGCCCGGACGCCCGCACTGAAGCTTTCTTT
once	TRBJ1-4	TRBV28	.	CASSRSVQGPNEKLFF	TGTGCCAGCAGTCGCTCTGTACAGGGCCCTAATGAAAAACTGTTTTTT
.	TRBJ2-5	TRBV5-4	TRBD2	CASSRGGGETQYF	TGTGCCAGCAGCCGAGGCGGGGGAGAGACCCAGTACTTC
.	TRBJ2-2	TRBV19	TRBD1	CASSNQGERTGELFF	TGTGCCAGTAGTAACCAGGGGGAACGGACCGGGGAGCTGTTTTTT
.	TRBJ2-2	TRBV4-2	.	CASTTEGGADGELFF	TGTGCCAGCACTACCGAAGGGGGGGCTGACGGGGAGCTGTTTTTT
.	TRBJ1-3	TRBV18	.	CASSPNEVSSGNTIYF	TGTGCCAGCTCACCGAACGAGGTGTCTTCTGGAAACACCATATATTTT
once	TRBJ1-2	TRBV9	TRBD1	CASSVAPGQAGGYGYTF	TGTGCCAGCAGCGTAGCCCCAGGACAGGCGGGAGGGTATGGCTACACCTTC
.	TRBJ2-3	TRBV4-1	.	CASSQDPRGNTDTQYF	TGCGCCAGCAGCCAAGATCCACGGGGGAACACAGATACGCAGTATTTT
.	TRBJ1-1	TRBV9	.	CASSVEGRMNTEAFF	TGTGCCAGCAGCGTAGAGGGTAGGATGAACACTGAAGCTTTCTTT
once	TRBJ2-7	TRBV2	TRBD1	CASSKQGSSYEQYF	TGTGCCAGCAGTAAACAGGGGAGCTCCTACGAGCAGTACTTC
.	TRBJ2-1	TRBV24-1	TRBD1	CATSDSGTGSYNEQFF	TGTGCCACCAGTGACTCCGGGACAGGCTCCTACAATGAGCAGTTCTTC
.	TRBJ1-4	TRBV20-1	.	CSAGAGQRGEKLFF	TGCAGTGCTGGTGCAGGCCAGAGGGGTGAAAAACTGTTTTTT
.	TRBJ2-2	TRBV25-1	.	CASSAAGELFF	TGTGCCAGCAGTGCTGCCGGGGAGCTGTTTTTT
.	TRBJ1-6	TRBV5-1	.	CASARDTNSPLHF	TGCGCCAGCGCCAGGGACACCAATTCACCCCTCCACTTT
.	TRBJ2-7	TRBV7-9	.	CASSSGRIYEQYF	TGTGCCAGCAGCTCCGGACGGATCTACGAGCAGTACTTC
.	TRBJ1-3	TRBV5-1	.	CASSLMGSYSGNTIYF	TGCGCCAGCAGCTTGATGGGCAGCTACTCTGGAAACACCATATATTTT
.	TRBJ2-5	TRBV4-3	.	CASSQVYPGETQYF	TGCGCCAGCAGCCAAGTTTATCCGGGGGAGACCCAGTACTTC
.	TRBJ1-1	TRBV27	TRBD1	CASSYGQGERTEAFF	TGTGCCAGCAGTTACGGACAGGGGGAGAGGACTGAAGCTTTCTTT
.	TRBJ1-3	TRBV2	.	CASSEGADRNTIYF	TGTGCCAGCAGTGAAGGAGCAGATAGAAACACCATATATTTT
.	TRBJ1-1	TRBV5-6	.	CASSRGRPSTEAFF	TGTGCCAGCAGCAGGGGACGTCCGAGCACTGAAGCTTTCTTT
.	TRBJ2-5	TRBV6-6	.	CASSYSAGQETQYF	TGTGCCAGCAGTTACTCGGCGGGGCAAGAGACCCAGTACTTC